A single sample is the source of the 9 T cell receptor beta chains below, sequenced in a study of control samples from healthy donors and cancer patients. Sequenced by immunoSEQ multiplex PCR; TCRdb stores in-frame clones only, minus some. The table lists roughly 38,000 clones, roughly nine tenths of them singletons. The specimen sequenced was blood. The receptors stem from a woman between 45 and 60 years old in good health.

About this clone itself: One junction end disagrees with the germline gene, perhaps due to a read error. V gene TRBV19 combines with J gene TRBJ1-6, with a possible D match to TRBD1 (5 bases). The germline V gene has CDR1 LNHDA and CDR2 SQIVND (reference sequence). The CDR3 length is 13 residues. The CDR3 DNA reads as TGTGCCAGTAGGATAGAGGGGTTATCACCCCTCCACTTT. Protein sequence: CASRIEGLSPLHF. Based on the CDR3 plus reference TRBV19 and TRBJ1-6, the full variable domain is DGGITQSPKYLFRKEGQNVTLSCEQNLNHDAMYWYRQDPGQGLRLIYYSQIVNDFQKGDIAEGYSVSREKKESFPLTVTSAQKNPTAFYLCASRIEGLSPLHFGNGTRLTVT.

The rearrangement links TRBV7-8 to TRBJ2-7, with D tentatively TRBD1 (5 bases). Germline lookup yields CDR1 SGHVS and CDR2 FQNEAQ. This CDR3 has 13 amino acids. Trimming shortened V by 1 base and J by 3 bases, and 7 bases separated the two germline ends. CDR3 nucleotide sequence: TGTGCCAGCAGCTTAGGACAGAACTACGAGCAGTACTTC. Protein sequence: CASSLGQNYEQYF.

This clone was picked up one time. V gene TRBV9 combines with J gene TRBJ1-2, with 7 nucleotides matching TRBD1. Germline V CDR1 and CDR2: SGDLS, YYNGEE. This CDR3 is 15 amino acids long. Trimming took 0 bases from V and 7 from J; bases not matched to a gene: 9. CDR3: CASSVADREAIGYTF. The CDR3 DNA is TGTGCCAGCAGCGTAGCTGACAGGGAGGCCATTGGCTACACCTTC.

The chain combines TRBV7-9 with TRBJ1-1; tentative D call: TRBD1 (5 bases). CDR3 length: 15 residues. Trimming pared 0 bases from V and 4 bases from J, leaving 12 bases between. CDR1 is SEHNR and CDR2 is FQNEAQ in the germline V gene (reference sequence). For the CDR3, the DNA is TGTGCCAGCAGCTTAGCGGCAGGGTCAGGCACTGAAGCTTTCTTT. Translated, it gives CASSLAAGSGTEAFF.

The rearrangement links TRBV27 to TRBJ2-3, with no clear D. The CDR3 runs 13 residues. Germline assignment: CDR1 MNHEY and CDR2 SMNVEV (reference sequence). Trimming left V 2 bases short and J 3 bases short, with 6 bases between. The CDR3 is CASSLVRTDTQYF. For the CDR3, the DNA is TGTGCCAGCAGTTTAGTTCGTACAGATACGCAGTATTTT.

The chain joins TRBV3-1 (or the pseudogene TRBV3-2) to TRBJ1-1, with D possibly matching TRBD1 (5 bases). This CDR3 contains 14 residues. The V and J ends lost 4 bases and 1 base respectively, with 10 bases between them. Germline V CDR1 and CDR2: LGHDT, YNNKEL (reference sequence). CDR3 nucleotides: TGTGCCAGCAGCCTGGGACGGAGGAACACTGAAGCTTTCTTT. Its translation is CASSLGRRNTEAFF.

The chain links TRBV5-4 to TRBJ2-5, with TRBD1 matching over 7 bases. The CDR3 is made up of 14 amino acids. Losses at the gene ends were 2 bases for V and 3 bases for J; bases not matched to a gene: 4. Germline values: CDR1 SGHNT, CDR2 YYREEE (reference sequence). The CDR3 region has the DNA TGTGCCAGCAGCTTAGGGACAGCAAAAGAGACCCAGTACTTC. Residues: CASSLGTAKETQYF.

The chain is built from TRBV11-3 and TRBJ2-3; TRBD1 agrees at 8 bases. Germline loops: CDR1 SGHNT, CDR2 YENEEA. Trimming removed 5 bases from V and 2 bases from J; junction bases left unmatched: 15. This CDR3 has 18 amino acids. CDR3: CASSTGQGSKRNTDTQYF. DNA of the CDR3: TGTGCCAGCAGCACCGGACAGGGATCGAAAAGAAACACAGATACGCAGTATTTT.

The chain joins TRBV6-6 to TRBJ1-2; D not certain. V shed 7 bases and J shed 1 base, with 7 bases lying between them. Germline CDR1 MNHNY, CDR2 SVGAGI (reference sequence). This CDR3 is 12 amino acids long. CDR3 sequence (DNA): TGTGCCAGCAAGGGCAGTAACTATGGCTACACCTTC. It codes for CASKGSNYGYTF.